This is a list of T cell receptor beta chains from one sample in a study of cytomegalovirus exposure and HLA in healthy donors. The method was immunoSEQ multiplex PCR; TCRdb's version includes in-frame clones alone and lacks a portion of them. The table has approximately 100,000 clones, roughly 79% seen once. Sequenced sample: PBMCs. These TCRs come from a woman between 35 and 50 years old in good health and CMV-seronegative. Both conserved end residues are trimmed from each CDR3. Fields, in order: clone size, CDR3 length, V gene, CDR3 protein. Clone size, where shown, is once, few, many, or a class for clones that have expanded.

clone_size: once; cdr3_length: 11; v_call: TRBV5-1; cdr3_aa: ASSTTVNTEAF
clone_size: -; cdr3_length: 15; v_call: TRBV28; cdr3_aa: ASSRRLAGEGQETQY
clone_size: -; cdr3_length: 14; v_call: TRBV10-3; cdr3_aa: AISDPPRGIKDEQY
clone_size: -; cdr3_length: 13; v_call: TRBV6-5; cdr3_aa: ASSYDRDRGYEQY
clone_size: -; cdr3_length: 14; v_call: TRBV7-9; cdr3_aa: ASSLIVTSANSPLH
clone_size: -; cdr3_length: 14; v_call: TRBV7-9; cdr3_aa: ASSYIAGGTTDTQY
clone_size: -; cdr3_length: 10; v_call: TRBV10-2; cdr3_aa: ASISGNYEQY
clone_size: -; cdr3_length: 10; v_call: TRBV12-5; cdr3_aa: ASAGTRHEQF
clone_size: -; cdr3_length: 12; v_call: TRBV28; cdr3_aa: ASSGNPGWPKLF
clone_size: -; cdr3_length: 12; v_call: TRBV4-3; cdr3_aa: ASSHGTSVGEQY
clone_size: -; cdr3_length: 13; v_call: TRBV5-1; cdr3_aa: ASSLATGNTGELF
clone_size: -; cdr3_length: 13; v_call: TRBV9; cdr3_aa: ASSAAGAEFNEQF
clone_size: once; cdr3_length: 15; v_call: TRBV19; cdr3_aa: ASSLAPRRAGTDTQY
clone_size: few; cdr3_length: 12; v_call: TRBV19; cdr3_aa: ASSIDTSIGEQY
clone_size: few; cdr3_length: 14; v_call: TRBV6-5; cdr3_aa: ASSYSAGGFTDTQY
clone_size: -; cdr3_length: 14; v_call: TRBV7-3; cdr3_aa: ASSPGYERGQDTQY
clone_size: few; cdr3_length: 12; v_call: TRBV2; cdr3_aa: ASSEATANEKLF
clone_size: -; cdr3_length: 14; v_call: TRBV7-9; cdr3_aa: ASSLETSENTGELF
clone_size: few; cdr3_length: 13; v_call: TRBV7-2; cdr3_aa: ASSQQGAINQPQH
clone_size: -; cdr3_length: 11; v_call: TRBV28; cdr3_aa: ASSLQGVYEQY
clone_size: -; cdr3_length: 11; v_call: TRBV7-3; cdr3_aa: ASSLSGTGEQY
clone_size: -; cdr3_length: 16; v_call: TRBV7-9; cdr3_aa: SSSLERQTSAASYEQY
clone_size: -; cdr3_length: 13; v_call: TRBV7-9; cdr3_aa: ASSLGTPFQETQY
clone_size: -; cdr3_length: 13; v_call: TRBV5-6; cdr3_aa: ASSFQGTSGYEQY
clone_size: few; cdr3_length: 9; v_call: TRBV20-1; cdr3_aa: NRGNTGELF
clone_size: -; cdr3_length: 15; v_call: TRBV5-6; cdr3_aa: ASSSEGLAAIQETQY
clone_size: -; cdr3_length: 12; v_call: TRBV7-9; cdr3_aa: SSSLLEVSYEQY
clone_size: once; cdr3_length: 13; v_call: TRBV10-3; cdr3_aa: AIRSAGGSSYEQY
clone_size: once; cdr3_length: 9; v_call: TRBV28; cdr3_aa: ASSPEETQY
clone_size: -; cdr3_length: 13; v_call: TRBV4-3; cdr3_aa: ASSQERGSNQPQH
clone_size: -; cdr3_length: 12; v_call: TRBV5-1; cdr3_aa: ASMGGTFTDTQY
clone_size: few; cdr3_length: 12; v_call: TRBV19; cdr3_aa: ASSRDRDLGEQY
clone_size: -; cdr3_length: 12; v_call: TRBV2; cdr3_aa: ASTPPSGQETQY
clone_size: few; cdr3_length: 14; v_call: TRBV6-5; cdr3_aa: ASSYGPTGGRNTQY
clone_size: -; cdr3_length: 14; v_call: TRBV11-2; cdr3_aa: ASSIGTGVGNQPQH
clone_size: -; cdr3_length: 11; v_call: TRBV7-8; cdr3_aa: ASSTTLEQPQH
clone_size: once; cdr3_length: 15; v_call: TRBV5-1; cdr3_aa: ASSFTGQGGPSYGYT
clone_size: -; cdr3_length: 14; v_call: TRBV9; cdr3_aa: ASSGGSGGAYNEQF
clone_size: -; cdr3_length: 17; v_call: TRBV19; cdr3_aa: ASSILFTSGRDDTYEQY
clone_size: few; cdr3_length: 11; v_call: TRBV2; cdr3_aa: AASLDDTYEQY
clone_size: -; cdr3_length: 13; v_call: TRBV7-8; cdr3_aa: ASSAAITGNEKLF
clone_size: few; cdr3_length: 16; v_call: TRBV30; cdr3_aa: AWSSMAGISKPWNGYT
clone_size: -; cdr3_length: 11; v_call: TRBV14; cdr3_aa: ANRPSSYNEQF
clone_size: -; cdr3_length: 13; v_call: TRBV19; cdr3_aa: ASSIRGTGNWEQF
clone_size: -; cdr3_length: 13; v_call: TRBV11-2; cdr3_aa: ASSLVEGVRTEAF
clone_size: -; cdr3_length: 16; v_call: TRBV5-6; cdr3_aa: ASSLPIGTSGEPDTQY
clone_size: once; cdr3_length: 13; v_call: TRBV7-2; cdr3_aa: ASRPTGGAVYEQY
clone_size: -; cdr3_length: 13; v_call: TRBV19; cdr3_aa: ASSRLRALNEKLF
clone_size: -; cdr3_length: 12; v_call: TRBV6-5; cdr3_aa: ASRPAGMGDTQY
clone_size: -; cdr3_length: 15; v_call: TRBV4-1; cdr3_aa: ASSQDLKLGDHGELF
clone_size: once; cdr3_length: 14; v_call: TRBV7-9; cdr3_aa: ASSLGRAGGQETQY